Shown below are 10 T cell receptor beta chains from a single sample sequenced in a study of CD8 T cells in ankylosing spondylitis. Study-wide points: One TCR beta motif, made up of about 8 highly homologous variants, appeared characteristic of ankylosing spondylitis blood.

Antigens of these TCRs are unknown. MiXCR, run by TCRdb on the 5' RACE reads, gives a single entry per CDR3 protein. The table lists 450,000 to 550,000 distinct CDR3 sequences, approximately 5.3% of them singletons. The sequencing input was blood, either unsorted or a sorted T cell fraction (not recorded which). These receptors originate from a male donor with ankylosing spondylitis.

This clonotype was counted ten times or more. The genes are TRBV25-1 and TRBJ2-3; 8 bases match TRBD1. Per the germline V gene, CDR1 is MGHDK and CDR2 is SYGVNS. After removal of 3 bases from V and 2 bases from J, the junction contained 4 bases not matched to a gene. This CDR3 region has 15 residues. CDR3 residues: CASSEAGGYTDTQYF. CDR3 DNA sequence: TGTGCCAGCAGTGAGGCAGGGGGCTACACAGATACGCAGTATTTT.

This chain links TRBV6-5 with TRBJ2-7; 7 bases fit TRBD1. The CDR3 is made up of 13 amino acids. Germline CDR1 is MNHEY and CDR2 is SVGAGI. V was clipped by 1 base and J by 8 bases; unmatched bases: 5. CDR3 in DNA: TGTGCCAGCAGTTACTTTACAGGGGACCAGCAGTACTTC. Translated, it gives CASSYFTGDQQYF.

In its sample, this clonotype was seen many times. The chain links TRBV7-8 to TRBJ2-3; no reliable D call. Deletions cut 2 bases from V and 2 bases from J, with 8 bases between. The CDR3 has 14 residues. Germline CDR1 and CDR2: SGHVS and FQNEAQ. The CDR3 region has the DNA TGTGCCAGCAGCTTAAACAGCTACACAGATACGCAGTATTTT. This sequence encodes CASSLNSYTDTQYF.

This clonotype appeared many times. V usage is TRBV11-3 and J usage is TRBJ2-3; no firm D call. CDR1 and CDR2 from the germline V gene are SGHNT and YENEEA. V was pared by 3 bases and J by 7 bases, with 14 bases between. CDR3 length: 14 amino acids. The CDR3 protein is CASSLMLQDNTQYF. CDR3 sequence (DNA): TGTGCCAGCAGCTTGATGCTCCAGGATAATACGCAGTATTTT.

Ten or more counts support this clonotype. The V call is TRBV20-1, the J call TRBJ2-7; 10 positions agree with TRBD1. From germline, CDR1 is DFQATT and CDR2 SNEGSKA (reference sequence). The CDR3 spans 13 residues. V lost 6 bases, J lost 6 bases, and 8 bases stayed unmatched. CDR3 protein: CSALRQGAIEQYF. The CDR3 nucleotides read TGCAGTGCCCTCAGACAGGGGGCAATCGAGCAGTACTTC.

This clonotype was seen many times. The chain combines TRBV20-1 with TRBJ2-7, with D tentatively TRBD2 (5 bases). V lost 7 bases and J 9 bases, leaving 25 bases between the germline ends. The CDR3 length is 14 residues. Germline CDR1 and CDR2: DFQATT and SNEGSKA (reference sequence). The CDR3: CSVRRTPRALTQYF. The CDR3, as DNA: TGCAGTGTCCGGCGGACTCCTCGAGCGTTAACGCAGTACTTC.

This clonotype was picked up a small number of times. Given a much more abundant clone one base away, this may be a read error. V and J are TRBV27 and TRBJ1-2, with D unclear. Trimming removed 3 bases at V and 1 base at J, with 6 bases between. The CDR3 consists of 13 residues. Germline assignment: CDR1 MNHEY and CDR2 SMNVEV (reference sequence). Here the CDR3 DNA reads TGTGCCAGCAGTTTTACGGATAACTATGGCTACACCTTC. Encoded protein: CASSFTDNYGYTF.

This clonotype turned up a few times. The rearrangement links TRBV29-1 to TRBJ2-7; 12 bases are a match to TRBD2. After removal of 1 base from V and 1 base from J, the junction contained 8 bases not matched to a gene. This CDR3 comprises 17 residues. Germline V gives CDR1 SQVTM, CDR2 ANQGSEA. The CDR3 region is CSVEGGTSGRRSYEQYF. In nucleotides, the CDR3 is TGCAGCGTTGAAGGAGGAACTAGCGGGAGGAGGTCCTACGAGCAGTACTTC.

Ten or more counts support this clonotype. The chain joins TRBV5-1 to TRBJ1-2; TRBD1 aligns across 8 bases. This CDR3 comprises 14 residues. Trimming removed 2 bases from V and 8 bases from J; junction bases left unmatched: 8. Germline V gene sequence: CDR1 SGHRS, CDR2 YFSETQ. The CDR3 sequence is CASSLWTGTVGYTF. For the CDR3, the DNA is TGCGCCAGCAGCTTATGGACAGGGACGGTCGGCTACACCTTC.

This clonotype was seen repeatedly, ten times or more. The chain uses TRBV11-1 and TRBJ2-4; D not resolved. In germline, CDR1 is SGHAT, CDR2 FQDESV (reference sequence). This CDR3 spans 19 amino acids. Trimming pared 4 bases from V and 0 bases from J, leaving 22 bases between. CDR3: CASSSLLPRERLAKNIQYF. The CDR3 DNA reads TGTGCCAGCAGCTCTCTTCTCCCGCGAGAGAGGTTAGCCAAAAACATTCAGTACTTC. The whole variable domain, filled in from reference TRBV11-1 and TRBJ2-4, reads EAEVAQSPRYKITEKSQAVAFWCDPISGHATLYWYRQILGQGPELLVQFQDESVVDDSQLPKDRFSAERLKGVDSTLKIQPAELGDSAMYLCASSSLLPRERLAKNIQYFGAGTRLSVL.